Following are 27 T cell receptor beta chains from one sample sequenced in a study of immune characterization of retroperitoneal liposarcoma. TCRdb re-derived calls from the PCR reads in MiXCR, one entry per CDR3 protein. Of 6,500 to 7,500 distinct CDR3 sequences listed, about 26% are singletons. The material sequenced was tumor tissue. Every receptor here comes from a female donor with retroperitoneal liposarcoma.

The rearrangement links TRBV11-2 to TRBJ2-5; maybe TRBD2 (5 bases). V was shortened by 0 bases and J by 11 bases, with 22 bases between the two germline ends. This CDR3 region has 16 residues. Germline-derived CDR1 and CDR2 are SGHAT and FQNNGV. The DNA for the CDR3 is TGTGCCAGCAGCTTAGAGTTGGGGAGCTCCTACAATGAGCAGTACTTC. Translation: CASSLELGSSYNEQYF.

V and J are TRBV6-1 and TRBJ2-1; a weak D match, TRBD1 (5 bases). The tail of the sequence fits TRBJ2-7 better, so the J call may be wrong. The CDR3 runs 12 residues. Looked up from germline, CDR1 is MNHNS and CDR2 is SASEGT. This CDR3 reads CAIRVGSYEQYF. For the CDR3, the DNA is TGTGCCATCAGGGTAGGGTCCTACGAGCAGTACTTC.

Relative to its sample, this clonotype is medium-sized (0.01 to 0.1%). A much larger clone differs by one base, so this may be a read error. The chain employs TRBV7-3 and TRBJ2-5, with 9 bases identical to TRBD2. V lost 5 bases, J lost 11 bases, and 18 bases stayed unmatched. CDR3 size: 16 residues. Germline CDR1 SGHTA, CDR2 FQGTGA. Written as DNA, the CDR3 is TGTGCCAGCAGCCCACAGCGGGAGGACCCTTGGAATGAGCAGTACTTC. It specifies CASSPQREDPWNEQYF.

Concerning this clonotype: A read error may explain this, as a much larger clone is one base away. This chain joins TRBV7-2 and TRBJ2-2; the D is unclear. The germline V gene encodes CDR1 SGHTA and CDR2 FQGNSA. V shed 5 bases and J shed 8 bases, with 12 bases lying between them. The CDR3 is 13 amino acids. In DNA, the CDR3 is TGTGCCAGCAGCGCCTGGACCAGGGGGGAGCTGTTTTTT. Protein: CASSAWTRGELFF.

This clonotype showed up many times. This chain joins TRBV7-2 and TRBJ2-1; possibly TRBD2 for D (6 bases). The V gene's germline CDR1 is SGHTA and CDR2 FQGNSA. The CDR3 totals 15 residues. The ends were cut back, 1 base at V and 10 bases at J, with 17 bases in the middle. CDR3 DNA sequence: TGTGCCAGCAGCTTAGATAGGCAGCGGGTGTTCGAGCAGTTCTTC. Protein sequence: CASSLDRQRVFEQFF.

There are many counts of this clonotype. This chain joins TRBV6-1 and TRBJ2-5, with 10 positions matching TRBD2. The last part of the DNA fits TRBJ2-7 better; the J call may be wrong. The CDR3 contains 15 residues. Looked up from germline, CDR1 is MNHNS and CDR2 is SASEGT. This CDR3 is CASSESLAGAYEQYF. Written as DNA, the CDR3 is TGTGCCAGCAGTGAAAGTCTAGCGGGAGCCTACGAGCAGTACTTC.

This clonotype was seen more than once but under ten times. The chain recombines TRBV24-1 with TRBJ2-1, with 7 bases lining up with TRBD2. Germline V gene lookup returns CDR1 KGHDR and CDR2 SFDVKD. The CDR3 sequence is 17 residues long. The trim removed 2 bases at V and 6 bases at J, leaving 12 bases unmatched. The CDR3 DNA sequence: TGTGCCACCAGTGATTCGGGACTATCAGGGAACTTCAATGAGCAGTTCTTC. Amino acid sequence: CATSDSGLSGNFNEQFF.

This clonotype has ten or more counts. A read error is possible here, since a much larger clone lies one base away. This chain joins TRBV7-2 and TRBJ2-1; 7 bases are shared with TRBD1. The DNA end lines up better with TRBJ2-7; the J call may be wrong. Germline V gene data show CDR1 as SGHTA and CDR2 as FQGNSA. This CDR3 spans 14 amino acids. In DNA form, the CDR3 reads TGTGCCAGCAACCCAGGACAGGCCAGTAGTGAGCAGTACTTC. Residues: CASNPGQASSEQYF.

This clonotype has a handful of counts. The J gene is TRBJ2-1, the V gene TRBV7-6, with 8 bases identical to TRBD2. The CDR3 sequence is 16 residues long. The trim removed 1 base at V and 4 bases at J, leaving 6 bases unmatched. Germline CDR1 SGHVS, CDR2 FNYEAQ. CDR3 residues: CASSLGVSGTYNEQFF. The CDR3, as DNA: TGTGCCAGCAGCTTAGGGGTTAGCGGGACATACAATGAGCAGTTCTTC.

With respect to this clonotype: A junction end diverges from the germline sequence, so it may reflect a read error. The chain carries TRBV6-5 and TRBJ2-1, with 12 bases fitting TRBD2. This CDR3 has 14 amino acids. In germline, CDR1 is MNHEY, CDR2 SVGAGI. The DNA for the CDR3 is TGTGCCAGCAGCGGACTAGCGGGGCTCAATGAGAAGTTCTTC. This encodes CASSGLAGLNEKFF.

This clonotype was seen a few times. The chain links TRBV6-6 to TRBJ1-1; D may be TRBD1 (6 bases). There are 15 residues in the CDR3. Per germline, CDR1 MNHNY and CDR2 SVGAGI (reference sequence). V was trimmed by 6 bases and J by 7 bases, leaving 21 bases between them. The CDR3 region is CASSLVQGVYIEAFF. As DNA, the CDR3 is TGTGCCAGCAGCCTTGTACAGGGAGTATACATTGAAGCTTTCTTT.

This chain links TRBV10-3 with TRBJ2-5; D is ambiguous. V was cut by 6 bases and J by 2 bases, with 16 bases left in between. Germline loops: CDR1 ENHRY, CDR2 SYGVKD. The CDR3 loop spans 15 amino acids. CDR3 nucleotide sequence: TGTGCCATCAGCCCTCAAAGAGGTCAGCAAGAGACCCAGTACTTC. Its protein is CAISPQRGQQETQYF.

This clonotype was observed at least ten times. With a much larger clone just one base away, this may be a read error. The rearrangement uses TRBV10-2 and TRBJ2-1; a weak D match, TRBD2 (6 bases). The DNA end favors TRBJ2-7, so the J call may be wrong. This CDR3 comprises 15 residues. CDR1 and CDR2 (germline): WSHSY, SAAADI. CDR3 DNA sequence: TGCGCCAGCAGTATCCGGGACTCCTCCTACAATGAGCAGTACTTC. Protein sequence: CASSIRDSSYNEQYF.

A word on this clonotype: A read error may explain this, as a much larger clone is one base away. The gene calls are TRBV6-5 and TRBJ2-5, with 7 bases aligning to TRBD1. CDR3 length: 15 amino acids. Germline V CDR1 and CDR2: MNHEY, SVGAGI. The V and J ends lost 7 bases and 11 bases, in that order; junction bases with no gene match: 19. CDR3 coding DNA: TGTGCCAGCACCTTGGACAGGTCGGGCTACAATGAGCAGTACTTC. Translating gives CASTLDRSGYNEQYF.

This clonotype occurred a few times. J is TRBJ2-3 and V is TRBV6-1; D possibly corresponds to TRBD1 (6 bases). The germline V and J ends were trimmed by 2 bases and 2 bases, with 11 bases remaining between them. CDR1 and CDR2 from the germline V gene are MNHNS and SASEGT. The length of the CDR3 is 15 residues. CDR3 sequence reads: CASSEYGQYTDTQYF. The CDR3 DNA follows: TGTGCCAGCAGTGAATATGGACAGTACACAGATACGCAGTATTTT.

The sample holds a few counts of this clonotype. The genes are TRBV6-1 and TRBJ2-3, with D perhaps given as TRBD1 or TRBD2 (6 bases each). CDR1 MNHNS and CDR2 SASEGT come from the germline V gene. The ends were cut back, 5 bases at V and 4 bases at J, with 16 bases in the middle. The CDR3 is 15 residues long. DNA for the CDR3: TGTGCCAGCAGTCCCTCCCGGGGGCGGGCAGATACGCAGTATTTT. This sequence encodes CASSPSRGRADTQYF.

This chain joins TRBV5-1 and TRBJ2-1, with a weak D call TRBD1 (6 bases). Gene TRBJ2-7 matches the end of the DNA better, so the J call may be wrong. This CDR3 is built from 15 residues. Germline V gene sequence: CDR1 SGHRS, CDR2 YFSETQ. The CDR3 DNA sequence: TGCGCCAGCAGCTTCAGGGTAGGGGGAACCTACGAGCAGTACTTC. Its protein product is CASSFRVGGTYEQYF.

The V gene is TRBV4-1, the J gene TRBJ1-4; 10 nucleotides align to TRBD1. CDR1 is MGHRA and CDR2 is YSYEKL in the germline V gene. V shed 3 bases, J shed 5 bases, and the junction held 3 bases outside the gene matches. The CDR3 loop spans 15 amino acids. The CDR3 sequence is CASSQGDRGNEKLFF. Here the CDR3 DNA reads TGCGCCAGCAGCCAGGGGGACAGGGGAAATGAAAAACTGTTTTTT.

This clonotype has more than one count but fewer than ten. The rearrangement links TRBV23-1 to TRBJ1-2; D gene unclear. TRBV23-1 is noted as an ORF with a role that remains uncertain. The CDR3 is 13 residues long. V was trimmed by 4 bases and J by 8 bases, leaving 14 bases between them. CDR3 residues: CASSRQSQEGYTF. DNA for the CDR3: TGCGCCAGCAGTCGTCAGTCCCAGGAGGGCTACACCTTC.

This clonotype was picked up a small number of times. This chain connects TRBV6-1 to TRBJ2-2; 11 bases are a match to TRBD2. V dropped 7 bases and J dropped 0; count of bases not matched to a gene: 13. Germline CDR1 is MNHNS and CDR2 is SASEGT. The CDR3 covers 19 residues. CDR3 sequence (DNA): TGTGCCAGCAATAATCCAGCCTATAGCGGGAGGGCGAACACCGGGGAGCTGTTTTTT. Residues: CASNNPAYSGRANTGELFF.

This chain connects TRBV6-4 to TRBJ1-1; perhaps TRBD1 as D (5 bases). Trimming removed 5 bases from V and 1 base from J, with 8 bases in between. The CDR3 spans 13 residues. Per germline, CDR1 MRHNA and CDR2 SNTAGT. This chain's CDR3 is CASSPTENTEAFF. CDR3 nucleotide sequence: TGTGCCAGCAGTCCGACAGAGAACACTGAAGCTTTCTTT.

This clonotype is deemed medium-sized. The chain has TRBV10-2 and TRBJ2-1; 7 positions match TRBD2. V gave up 0 bases and J gave up 0 bases; unmatched junction bases: 2. This CDR3 comprises 16 residues. Germline CDR1 WSHSY, CDR2 SAAADI. The DNA for the CDR3 is TGCGCCAGCAGTGAGTCCGGCGGGAGCTCCTACAATGAGCAGTTCTTC. This gives the protein CASSESGGSSYNEQFF.

This clonotype was observed once. The chain joins TRBV6-5 to TRBJ2-2, with 10 bases matching TRBD1. CDR3 length: 17 residues. Germline CDR1 and CDR2: MNHEY and SVGAGI. Unmatched junction bases numbered 8, after V lost 4 bases and J lost 3 bases. CDR3 loop: CASSSRRQGADTGELFF. CDR3 bases: TGTGCCAGCAGTTCGCGCCGACAGGGGGCTGACACCGGGGAGCTGTTTTTT.

A few counts support this clonotype. This is likely a read error, given that the CDR3 carries no conserved phenylalanine or tryptophan at its end. It is unclear where the CDR3 begins or ends on the DNA, so no DNA is shown, and the CDR3 is as TCRdb lists it. This sequence joins TRBV10-1 and TRBJ2-6; the table names TRBD2, a call not compared with the DNA. Termini included, the CDR3 measures 15 amino acids. Per germline, CDR1 WNHNN and CDR2 SYGVQD (reference sequence). CDR3 loop: CASSPSGSGEQYFGA.

The CDR3 protein is CASSPGRDNEQFF. The DNA of the CDR3 is TGTGCCAGCAGCCCCGGGAGGGACAATGAGCAGTTCTTC. V usage is TRBV7-3 and J usage is TRBJ2-1; 8 nucleotides agree with TRBD2. CDR3 length equals 13 residues. Germline CDR1 SGHTA, CDR2 FQGTGA. The V and J ends lost 5 bases and 5 bases, in that order; junction bases with no gene match: 2.

This clonotype was observed at least ten times. The chain employs TRBV5-6 and TRBJ2-2, with a tentative D call TRBD1 (6 bases). Per the germline V gene, CDR1 is SGHDT and CDR2 is YYEEEE. This CDR3 contains 15 residues. V lost 2 bases and J lost 5, with 13 bases in between. The CDR3 spells CASSFLQGGTGELFF. DNA of the CDR3: TGTGCCAGCAGCTTTTTACAGGGTGGAACCGGGGAGCTGTTTTTT. Full variable domain (remainder filled in from reference TRBV5-6 and TRBJ2-2): DAGVTQSPTHLIKTRGQQVTLRCSPKSGHDTVSWYQQALGQGPQFIFQYYEEEERQRGNFPDRFSGHQFPNYSSELNVNALLLGDSALYLCASSFLQGGTGELFFGEGSRLTVL.

This clonotype was observed a handful of times. This rearrangement joins TRBV6-1 to TRBJ1-2; a possible D gene is TRBD1 (6 bases). V lost 1 base and J lost 5, with 14 bases in between. Germline CDR1 is MNHNS and CDR2 is SASEGT. The CDR3 length is 15 residues. The CDR3 sequence is CASSEGMGAQYGYTF. CDR3 DNA sequence: TGTGCCAGCAGTGAAGGGATGGGGGCCCAATATGGCTACACCTTC.